This entry lists 10 T cell receptor beta chains sequenced from one sample in a study of identical twins. TCRdb redid the calling of the 5' RACE reads with MiXCR, one entry per CDR3 protein. This sample has some 500,000 distinct CDR3 sequences, with around 15% found just once. These data were also reused for a study on yellow fever vaccine responses in identical twins.

The sample consisted of CD4+ T cells sorted from blood. These receptors all stem from a woman under 30 in good health.

The V call is TRBV5-1, the J call TRBJ2-2; no reliable D call. Trimming took 0 bases from V and 0 from J, leaving 6 bases between them. This CDR3 has 15 residues. In germline, CDR1 is SGHRS, CDR2 YFSETQ. The DNA of the CDR3 is TGCGCCAGCAGCTTGGTGCAGCCGAACACCGGGGAGCTGTTTTTT. Translating it yields CASSLVQPNTGELFF.

Only a few counts were recorded for this clonotype. The chain is built from TRBV5-6 and TRBJ2-3; tentatively, D is TRBD1 or TRBD2 (5 bases each). V was pared by 2 bases and J by 5 bases, with 9 bases between. Per the germline V gene, CDR1 is SGHDT and CDR2 is YYEEEE. The CDR3 runs 13 residues. For the CDR3, the DNA is TGTGCCAGCAGCTTCGGGACCTTAGATACGCAGTATTTT. Translation: CASSFGTLDTQYF.

This clonotype was picked up many times. The gene calls are TRBV7-8 and TRBJ2-2, with 12 bases aligning to TRBD2. After removal of 2 bases from V and 0 bases from J, the junction contained 4 bases not matched to a gene. CDR1 is SGHVS and CDR2 is FQNEAQ in the germline V gene. The CDR3 is made up of 18 amino acids. In DNA form, the CDR3 reads TGTGCCAGCAGCTTAAGGCTAGCGGGGGGGCCGAACACCGGGGAGCTGTTTTTT. This sequence encodes CASSLRLAGGPNTGELFF.

V gene TRBV6-1 combines with J gene TRBJ2-1, with 7 bases fitting TRBD2. From germline, CDR1 is MNHNS and CDR2 SASEGT. V trimming: 5 bases; J trimming: 8 bases; junction bases outside the gene matches: 6. The CDR3 is made up of 13 amino acids. The CDR3 sequence: CASSLAEGYEQFF. DNA of the CDR3: TGTGCCAGCAGTCTAGCGGAGGGGTATGAGCAGTTCTTC.

The rearrangement links TRBV15 to TRBJ2-2; D may be TRBD1 or TRBD2 (5 bases each). V lost 5 bases to trimming and J lost 4 bases, with 20 bases between them. From germline, CDR1 is LNHNV and CDR2 YYDKDF (reference sequence). CDR3 length: 17 amino acids. The CDR3 region is CATSSQLILRGTGELFF. The CDR3 DNA sequence: TGTGCCACCAGCTCTCAGCTGATCCTGAGGGGCACCGGGGAGCTGTTTTTT.

This clonotype appeared a few times. The chain couples TRBV7-8 to TRBJ2-3, with 8 bases matching TRBD1. The J segment lost 6 bases and the V segment lost 2 bases, leaving 4 bases of the junction unmatched. The CDR3 spans 14 residues. The germline V gene encodes CDR1 SGHVS and CDR2 FQNEAQ. CDR3 region: CASSLSTGVDTQYF. CDR3 DNA: TGTGCCAGCAGCTTATCGACAGGGGTTGATACGCAGTATTTT.

This sequence joins TRBV11-2 and TRBJ2-3; D gene unclear. V lost 0 bases and J lost 14, with 18 bases in between. Germline CDR1 reads SGHAT; CDR2 reads FQNNGV. The CDR3 loop spans 14 amino acids. The CDR3 nucleotides are TGTGCCAGCAGCTTAGAGGACGATGGCTACTCTTTGTATTTT. Amino acids: CASSLEDDGYSLYF.

This clonotype was seen ten or more times. The chain uses TRBV5-1 and TRBJ2-2; D is tentatively TRBD1 or TRBD2 (5 bases each). The germline V and J ends were trimmed by 3 bases and 4 bases, with 16 bases remaining between them. This CDR3 contains 16 residues. The V gene's germline CDR1 is SGHRS and CDR2 YFSETQ. This CDR3 is CASSSLVSGRTGELFF. The CDR3 region has the DNA TGCGCCAGCAGCTCTTTGGTGTCGGGACGCACCGGGGAGCTGTTTTTT.

This clonotype occurred a few times. The rearrangement joins TRBV18 to TRBJ2-7; TRBD1 matches at 7 bases. V shed 6 bases, J shed 0 bases, and the junction held 5 bases outside the gene matches. The CDR3 contains 14 residues. From germline, CDR1 is KGHSH and CDR2 LQKENI. CDR3 protein: CASSRRDSSYEQYF. In DNA form, the CDR3 reads TGTGCCAGCTCGCGACGGGACAGCTCCTACGAGCAGTACTTC.

This clonotype was seen a handful of times. The chain carries TRBV6-5 and TRBJ1-2; D call uncertain. Trimming removed 7 bases at V and 4 bases at J, with 7 bases between. This CDR3 has 11 residues. In germline, CDR1 is MNHEY, CDR2 SVGAGI. CDR3 protein: CASTGLYGYTF. The CDR3 DNA follows: TGTGCCAGCACTGGTCTCTATGGCTACACCTTC.